This T cell receptor beta chain is drawn from a study of T-cell memory formation after mild COVID-19. Overall study: Largely, the TCR clusters proved donor specific.

Turning to this clonotype: Its antigen is not known.

This CDR3 contains 17 residues. The germline gives CDR1 LGHNA, CDR2 YNFKEQ. The junction had 2 bases not matched to a gene; V was cut back by 0 bases and J by 0 bases. TCRdb processed the 5' RACE reads anew with MiXCR; each CDR3 protein has one entry. The repertoire holds roughly 110,000 distinct CDR3 sequences, with around 15% as singletons. General observations from the study: Clones that contracted from day 15 to 85 were balanced CD4/CD8, while later expanders leaned CD4+.

Sequencing used PBMCs or a T cell subset sorted from them (not recorded which). The sequence was obtained from a man between 18 and 29 years old who had mild COVID-19 (a few samples of this study predate the infection). Cell type and time point are not known. This chain uses TRBV4-2 with TRBJ2-3; 11 bases are shared with TRBD2. CDR3 in amino acids: CASSQEASGGSTDTQYF. CDR3 DNA sequence: TGTGCCAGCAGCCAAGAAGCTAGCGGGGGGAGCACAGATACGCAGTATTTT.